The 15 T cell receptor beta chains listed next were all sequenced from one sample in a study of T cell responses to AZD1222 COVID-19 vaccine. Method: immunoSEQ multiplex PCR; TCRdb's copy keeps in-frame clones and lacks some. The table has 69,000 or so clones, 87% seen once. Source: peripheral blood, taken 28 days after the second AZD1222 dose. The receptors come from an adult who received the AZD1222 COVID-19 vaccine.

The rearrangement joins TRBV2 to TRBJ1-6; possible D gene TRBD1, 6 bases. The CDR3 totals 15 residues. Germline V gene lookup returns CDR1 SNHLY and CDR2 FYNNEI. Deletions cut 4 bases from V and 7 bases from J, with 14 bases between. For the CDR3, the DNA is TGTGCCAGCAGTGCAGATCAGGGGCGGAATTCACCCCTCCACTTT. It yields the protein CASSADQGRNSPLHF. The full variable domain, its missing parts supplied by reference TRBV2 and TRBJ1-6, is EPEVTQTPSHQVTQMGQEVILRCVPISNHLYFYWYRQILGQKVEFLVSFYNNEISEKSEIFDDQFSVERPDGSNFTLKIRSTKLEDSAMYFCASSADQGRNSPLHFGNGTRLTVT.

The V and J genes are TRBV19 and TRBJ2-5; the D is unclear. The CDR3 contains 13 residues. The V end was cut by 5 bases, the J end by 4 bases, with 11 bases between. Germline values: CDR1 LNHDA, CDR2 SQIVND (reference sequence). The DNA of the CDR3 is TGTGCCAGTAGTCTGCAGGTATTAGAGACCCAGTACTTC. Protein product: CASSLQVLETQYF.

The genes are TRBV5-1 and TRBJ2-7; possible D gene TRBD1, 5 bases. V was cut by 1 base and J by 4 bases, with 9 bases left in between. The germline gives CDR1 SGHRS, CDR2 YFSETQ. CDR3 length equals 13 residues. The CDR3 nucleotides read TGCGCCAGCAGCTTGTGGGGCCTATACGAGCAGTACTTC. Its translation: CASSLWGLYEQYF.

This clone was seen just once. The chain is built from TRBV11-2 and TRBJ2-2; D call uncertain. The CDR3 runs 13 residues. Germline V lookup: CDR1 SGHAT, CDR2 FQNNGV. V lost 5 bases to trimming and J lost 7 bases, with 11 bases between them. The CDR3 region is CASSHTSFGELFF. CDR3 nucleotides: TGTGCCAGCAGCCATACAAGCTTCGGGGAGCTGTTTTTT.

This rearrangement joins TRBV5-8 to TRBJ1-2; D perhaps matches TRBD1 (6 bases). V was pared by 7 bases and J by 5 bases, with 12 bases between. CDR1 and CDR2 (germline): SGHTS, YDEGEE. The CDR3 contains 12 residues. DNA for the CDR3: TGTGCCAGCTCGGACAGACTATATGGCTACACCTTC. Amino acid sequence: CASSDRLYGYTF.

The chain has TRBV18 and TRBJ2-1; TRBD2 matches 10 bases. V was clipped by 1 base and J by 8 bases; unmatched bases: 8. In germline, CDR1 is KGHSH, CDR2 LQKENI. The CDR3 runs 16 residues. CDR3 in DNA: TGTGCCAGCTCACCACGGGCTAGCGGGAGTGGGGATGAGCAGTTCTTC. This translates into CASSPRASGSGDEQFF.

This sequence joins TRBV11-2 and TRBJ1-5; TRBD1 agrees at 7 bases. V gave up 1 base and J gave up 4 bases; unmatched junction bases: 1. CDR3 length: 14 amino acids. The germline V gene encodes CDR1 SGHAT and CDR2 FQNNGV. The CDR3 DNA follows: TGTGCCAGCAGCTTAGCAGGGGGGAATCAGCCCCAGCATTTT. The encoded protein is CASSLAGGNQPQHF.

The V call is TRBV7-2, the J call TRBJ2-5, with unresolved D. Trimming stripped 3 bases from V and 5 bases from J, with 10 bases between. This CDR3 is built from 13 residues. The germline V gene has CDR1 SGHTA and CDR2 FQGNSA. The CDR3 region has the DNA TGTGCCAGCAGCTTTATCCTAGGCGAGACCCAGTACTTC. Protein sequence: CASSFILGETQYF.

The V gene is TRBV30, the J gene TRBJ1-3; no reliable D call. This CDR3 has 11 residues. V dropped 5 bases and J dropped 5 bases, with 7 bases sitting between them. From germline, CDR1 is GTSNPN and CDR2 SVGIG (reference sequence). In nucleotides, the CDR3 is TGTGCCTGGGGCACAAGAAACACCATATATTTT. It translates to CAWGTRNTIYF.

V usage is TRBV7-8 and J usage is TRBJ1-1, with D hard to call. The germline gives CDR1 SGHVS, CDR2 FQNEAQ. Trimming shortened V by 3 bases and J by 4 bases, and 9 bases separated the two germline ends. The CDR3 spans 13 residues. The CDR3 nucleotides read TGTGCCAGCAGCTTTGGCGGGGTCACTGAAGCTTTCTTT. Protein: CASSFGGVTEAFF.

The gene calls are TRBV11-3 and TRBJ2-1; possibly TRBD1 for D (5 bases). The CDR3 consists of 12 residues. V lost 4 bases to trimming and J lost 16 bases, with 17 bases between them. Germline V lookup: CDR1 SGHNT, CDR2 YENEEA. CDR3 sequence reads: CASSSGPPPPFF. As DNA, the CDR3 is TGTGCCAGCAGCTCAGGGCCTCCTCCCCCATTCTTC.

The V gene is TRBV7-3, the J gene TRBJ2-5; possibly TRBD1 or TRBD2 for D (7 bases each). Trimming took 5 bases from V and 1 from J, leaving 20 bases between them. Germline assignment: CDR1 SGHTA and CDR2 FQGTGA. There are 17 residues in the CDR3. CDR3 sequence reads: CASSPTGAGVPQETQYF. The CDR3 DNA is TGTGCCAGCAGCCCCACAGGGGCGGGAGTTCCCCAAGAGACCCAGTACTTC.

The chain couples TRBV10-3 to TRBJ2-5; the D gene is possibly TRBD2 (6 bases). The CDR3 has 18 amino acids. CDR1 and CDR2 from the germline V gene are ENHRY and SYGVKD. V was cut by 0 bases and J by 5 bases, with 22 bases left in between. CDR3 amino acids: CAISESSGRPTSGETQYF. In DNA, the CDR3 is TGTGCCATCAGTGAGTCTTCGGGACGCCCTACCAGCGGGGAGACCCAGTACTTC.

V usage is TRBV5-4 and J usage is TRBJ1-1; possible D gene TRBD1, 5 bases. CDR1 is SGHNT, CDR2 YYREEE, per germline (reference sequence). The CDR3 spans 15 residues. With 3 bases removed from V and 1 base from J, the gap between germline ends came to 13 bases. The CDR3 region has the DNA TGTGCCAGCAGCTGGGCCGGTGGGGGGAACACTGAAGCTTTCTTT. Protein product: CASSWAGGGNTEAFF.

This chain uses TRBV6-2 or TRBV6-3 with TRBJ1-1; D remains unclear. Germline V gene data show CDR1 as MNHEY and CDR2 as SVGEGT. CDR3 length: 12 residues. The ends were cut back, 1 base at V and 4 bases at J, with 4 bases in the middle. The CDR3 DNA reads as TGTGCCAGCAGTTACTATGCCACTGAAGCTTTCTTT. It encodes CASSYYATEAFF.